The 3 T cell receptor beta chains listed next were all sequenced from one sample in a study of blood T cell repertoires in COVID-19. Profiled with immunoSEQ multiplex PCR; TCRdb holds only in-frame clones, not every one. The sample carries 130,000 to 150,000 clones, more than 70% recorded once. The sample consisted of peripheral blood. All receptors derive from a man aged 45-60 years with active or convalescent COVID-19.

The chain links TRBV4-1 to TRBJ2-2; D possibly corresponds to TRBD2 (5 bases). The germline CDR1 and CDR2 sequences are MGHRA and YSYEKL. Trimming took 4 bases from V and 2 from J, leaving 29 bases between them. This CDR3 is 21 amino acids long. The CDR3 spells CASSPLRVLTPQNNNTGELFF. CDR3 nucleotides: TGCGCCAGCAGCCCGCTGAGGGTCTTGACACCCCAAAATAATAACACCGGGGAGCTGTTTTTT.

This clone was picked up one time. The rearrangement joins TRBV5-8 to TRBJ1-1; D remains unclear. Germline CDR1 is SGHTS and CDR2 is YDEGEE. The CDR3 extends over 13 amino acids. The germline V and J ends were trimmed by 2 bases and 6 bases, with 11 bases remaining between them. CDR3 sequence reads: CASSFRLAAEAFF. CDR3 DNA: TGTGCCAGCAGCTTTCGGCTGGCGGCTGAAGCTTTCTTT.

The chain joins TRBV2 to TRBJ2-1, with 11 positions matching TRBD1. In germline, CDR1 is SNHLY, CDR2 FYNNEI. The V and J ends lost 3 bases and 6 bases, in that order; junction bases with no gene match: 1. CDR3 length equals 14 residues. CDR3 sequence: CASSEGTGGNEQFF. The CDR3 DNA reads as TGTGCCAGCAGTGAGGGGACAGGGGGCAATGAGCAGTTCTTC.